Listed here are 2 T cell receptor beta chains from one sample, sequenced in a study of T cell repertoires in cytomegalovirus infection. TCRdb ran MiXCR on the reads and lists one entry per CDR3 protein. The sample gives tens of thousands of distinct CDR3 sequences, roughly 44% of which show up once; about 92% is in the top ten. These receptors are not linked to any known antigen. The material sequenced was CD8+ T cells from cultured PBMCs, taken from culture after CMV antigen stimulation. Receptors originate from a human donor in good health (CMV status not recorded). Some clones in this sample may be carry-over from other donors' samples.

The table lists this clonotype with a few counts. This rearrangement joins TRBV5-1 to TRBJ1-1, with 8 bases matching TRBD1. Germline assignment: CDR1 SGHRS and CDR2 YFSETQ. The CDR3 extends over 14 amino acids. Losses at the gene ends were 4 bases for V and 5 bases for J; bases not matched to a gene: 7. CDR3 amino acids: CASSHDRGKTEAFF. In DNA, the CDR3 is TGCGCCAGCAGCCACGACAGGGGTAAGACTGAAGCTTTCTTT.

The V call is TRBV12-3 or TRBV12-4, the J call TRBJ2-5; 9 bases are shared with TRBD2. CDR3 length: 17 amino acids. The ends lost 5 bases at V and 3 bases at J; junction bases unmatched: 13. CDR3 protein: CASSPPLETSGKETQYF. CDR3 coding DNA: TGTGCCAGCAGTCCCCCCCTCGAGACTAGCGGAAAAGAGACCCAGTACTTC.